This T cell receptor beta chain was identified in a study of CD8+CD57+ T cells in acquired aplastic anemia. Looking at the study overall: The study obtained an average of around 3.1 ug of DNA from sorted CD4+ and CD8+ cells.

Previously, flow cytometry had revealed CD8+CD57+ cell expansion in the patients chosen for sequencing. Blood sampling was performed on the patients, and none of them had received therapy by then. V lost 0 bases and J 0 bases, leaving 18 bases between the germline ends. Germline CDR1 and CDR2: SGDLS and YYNGEE. CDR3 size: 18 residues. Genomic DNA templated the TCR beta VDJ and CDR3 profiling. TCRdb re-called the reads through MiXCR, storing one row per CDR3 protein. The repertoire holds a few hundred thousand distinct CDR3 sequences, with roughly 45% as singletons. The J gene is TRBJ1-2, the V gene TRBV9; D not certain. Sequenced material: sorted CD4+, CD8+, or CD8+CD57+ T cells (not recorded which) from PBMCs. This TCR was recovered from a human donor with aplastic anemia. CDR3: CASSVGRRDMRANYGYTF. CDR3 nucleotides: TGTGCCAGCAGCGTAGGCCGACGGGATATGAGGGCTAACTATGGCTACACCTTC. The whole variable domain, remainder taken from reference TRBV9 and TRBJ1-2, is DSGVTQTPKHLITATGQRVTLRCSPRSGDLSVYWYQQSLDQGLQFLIQYYNGEERAKGNILERFSAQQFPDLHSELNLSSLELGDSALYFCASSVGRRDMRANYGYTFGSGTRLTVV.